This T cell receptor (beta chain) was recovered during a study of blood T cell repertoires in COVID-19. Only one count was recorded for this clone. Measured with immunoSEQ multiplex PCR; TCRdb has only the in-frame clones, and not every one. The profile shows 230,000 or so clones, about nine tenths of them singletons. The clonotype comes from a woman between 25 and 40 years old who had recovered from COVID-19. Sequencing was carried out using PBMCs or T cells enriched from blood (not recorded which).

The CDR3 region is CASRSSGGDYGYTF. In DNA, the CDR3 is TGTGCCAGCAGGTCGTCAGGGGGTGACTATGGCTACACCTTC. The V and J genes are TRBV6-5 and TRBJ1-2; 7 positions agree with TRBD1. The junction had 7 bases not matched to a gene; V was cut back by 6 bases and J by 3 bases. From germline, CDR1 is MNHEY and CDR2 SVGAGI. CDR3 length equals 14 residues.